The 3 T cell receptor beta chains below come from one sample, sequenced in a study of beta chain features in type 1 diabetes. The sequenced template was cDNA made from the entire isolated RNA. The method was immunoSEQ multiplex PCR; TCRdb's version includes in-frame clones alone and lacks a portion of them. The top ten hold around 0.01% of the sample, which has about 400,000 clones, roughly 13% seen once. Their antigens remain unidentified. Findings and limits, study-wide: All four CD4+ subsets from Type 1 diabetes patients carried moderately but significantly shorter TCRB CDR3s.

Sequenced sample: naive CD4+ T cells from blood. All receptors come from a woman between 18 and 29 years old with type 1 diabetes.

This clone has just a few counts. The chain couples TRBV5-4 to TRBJ2-3; 14 bases line up with TRBD2. CDR1 and CDR2 from the germline V gene are SGHNT and YYREEE (reference sequence). There are 16 residues in the CDR3. The trim removed 7 bases at V and 5 bases at J, leaving 9 bases unmatched. The CDR3 sequence is CASSSWTSGRRDTQYF. The DNA for the CDR3 is TGTGCCAGCTCATCTTGGACTAGCGGGAGGAGAGATACGCAGTATTTT. Variable domain in full (rest from reference TRBV5-4 and TRBJ2-3): ETGVTQSPTHLIKTRGQQVTLRCSSQSGHNTVSWYQQALGQGPQFIFQYYREEENGRGNFPPRFSGLQFPNYSSELNVNALELDDSALYLCASSSWTSGRRDTQYFGPGTRLTVL.

The gene calls are TRBV7-9 and TRBJ1-4; 10 bases match TRBD1. Losses at the gene ends were 5 bases for V and 4 bases for J; bases not matched to a gene: 7. The CDR3 consists of 16 residues. Germline CDR1 reads SEHNR; CDR2 reads FQNEAQ (reference sequence). The CDR3: CASSHGTGDDNEKLFF. The CDR3, as DNA: TGTGCCAGCAGCCACGGGACAGGGGATGATAATGAAAAACTGTTTTTT.

This clone was detected a few times. The chain has TRBV7-3 and TRBJ2-1, with D tentatively TRBD2 (5 bases). In germline, CDR1 is SGHTA, CDR2 FQGTGA. The CDR3 sequence is 13 residues long. Trimming shortened V by 4 bases and J by 5 bases, and 9 bases separated the two germline ends. This chain's CDR3 is CASSWPGNNEQFF. In DNA, the CDR3 is TGTGCCAGCAGCTGGCCGGGGAACAATGAGCAGTTCTTC.